This is a list of T cell receptor beta chains from one sample in a study of T cells in Graves' hyperthyroidism and ophthalmopathy. TCRdb re-analysed the multiplex PCR reads in MiXCR, keeping a single row per CDR3 protein. The sample yields around 300,000 distinct CDR3 sequences, about 14% seen once. Sequenced material: blood. Every receptor here comes from a woman aged 25 to 39 with Graves' hyperthyroidism that later progressed to Graves' ophthalmopathy. The conserved cysteine and the conserved F or W are not part of the CDR3 here.

J gene,V gene,CDR3 protein
TRBJ1-2,TRBV7-9,ASSLAEHGYT
TRBJ2-5,TRBV14,ASSRGLAGAGETQY
TRBJ1-1,TRBV29-1,SVEVPGDTEAF
TRBJ1-1,TRBV6-2/TRBV6-3,ASSPDRTEAF
TRBJ2-1,TRBV29-1,GIGGIEQF
TRBJ2-7,TRBV5-1,ASSPSDAGGAYEQY
TRBJ1-1,TRBV30,AWSSKQGAYTEAF
TRBJ2-7,TRBV5-5,ASSLMGRVEQY
TRBJ2-5,TRBV28,ASSSRDWARLGQETQY
TRBJ2-1,TRBV20-1,SAIAQLAGGPGEQF
TRBJ1-1,TRBV20-1,SARTVDRGTEAF
TRBJ2-6,TRBV27,ASSFQGLAGGPGANVLT
TRBJ2-7,TRBV2,ASRARTGSSYEQY
TRBJ2-2,TRBV2,ASRGTGNTGELF
TRBJ1-1,TRBV7-9,ASSLRTEGTEAF
TRBJ2-1,TRBV24-1,ATSDAGLAYNEQF
TRBJ1-1,TRBV2,ASSEGIRGTTEAF
TRBJ2-7,TRBV6-1,ASNPGAGAGEYEQY
TRBJ2-7,TRBV7-2,ASSSWTSGGFYEQY
TRBJ2-1,TRBV9,ASSDRLAVYSEQF
TRBJ1-2,TRBV28,ASSFAGLGYT
TRBJ2-3,TRBV18,ASSPQGTGHTDTQY
TRBJ2-7,TRBV19,ASSIRGAGEQY
TRBJ2-1,TRBV24-1,ATSEVVPLYNEQF
TRBJ2-5,TRBV28,ASSFSGTGGWETQY
TRBJ2-1,TRBV7-3,ASSLEGHPAAEQF
TRBJ2-1,TRBV9,ASSVVSSGGNEQF
TRBJ2-7,TRBV7-9,ASSPSLSYEQY
TRBJ1-2,TRBV28,ASSLEGAGVGYT
TRBJ2-2,TRBV11-2,ASSLDLGTHLTGELF
TRBJ2-5,TRBV19,ASSRGQGRQETQY
TRBJ2-5,TRBV7-8,ASSAPVGDKTQY
TRBJ2-1,TRBV7-8,ASSLVQGHDNEQF
TRBJ2-1,TRBV29-1,SVNSPRGSNEQF
TRBJ1-5,TRBV7-3,ASSPGPAQPQH
TRBJ2-7,TRBV19,ASSPRLTRRSYEQY
TRBJ2-7,TRBV7-9,ASSLRPGSSYEQY
TRBJ1-1,TRBV6-1,ASSFTGQGNTEAF
TRBJ2-7,TRBV2,ASSPGLAGDSFYEQC
TRBJ2-6,TRBV3-1,ASSQDRTVFSGANVLT
TRBJ2-2,TRBV6-2/TRBV6-3,ASTPGLAGVNTGELF
TRBJ1-1,TRBV7-2,ASSLYGQGMNTEAF